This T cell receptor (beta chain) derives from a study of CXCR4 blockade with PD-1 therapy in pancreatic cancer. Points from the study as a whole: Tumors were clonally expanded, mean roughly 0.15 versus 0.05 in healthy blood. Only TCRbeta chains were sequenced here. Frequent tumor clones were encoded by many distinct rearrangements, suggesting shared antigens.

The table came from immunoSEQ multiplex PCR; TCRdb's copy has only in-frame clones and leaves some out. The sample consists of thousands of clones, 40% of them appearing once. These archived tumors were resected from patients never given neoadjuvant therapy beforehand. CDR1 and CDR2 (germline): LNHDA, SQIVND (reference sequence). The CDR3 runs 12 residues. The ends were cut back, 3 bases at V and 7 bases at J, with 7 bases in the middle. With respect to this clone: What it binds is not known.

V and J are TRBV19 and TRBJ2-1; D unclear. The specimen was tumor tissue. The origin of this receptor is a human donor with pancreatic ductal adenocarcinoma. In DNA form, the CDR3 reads TGTGCCAGTAGTATCGCCTCGAATGAGCAGTTCTTC. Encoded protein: CASSIASNEQFF.